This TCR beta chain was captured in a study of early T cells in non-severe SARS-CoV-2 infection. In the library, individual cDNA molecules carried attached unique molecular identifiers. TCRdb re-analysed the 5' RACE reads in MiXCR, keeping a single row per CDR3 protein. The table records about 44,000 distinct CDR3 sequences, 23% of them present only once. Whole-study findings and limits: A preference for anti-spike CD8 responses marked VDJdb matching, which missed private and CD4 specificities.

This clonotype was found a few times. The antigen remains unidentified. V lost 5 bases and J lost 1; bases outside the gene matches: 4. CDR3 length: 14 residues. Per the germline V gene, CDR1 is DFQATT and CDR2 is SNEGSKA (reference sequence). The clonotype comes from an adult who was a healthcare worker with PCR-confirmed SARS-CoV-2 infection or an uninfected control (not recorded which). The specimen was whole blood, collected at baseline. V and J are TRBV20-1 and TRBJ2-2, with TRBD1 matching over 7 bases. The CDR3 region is CSAAGGQNTGELFF. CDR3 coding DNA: TGCAGTGCTGCAGGGGGACAGAACACCGGGGAGCTGTTTTTT.